These 13 T cell receptor beta chains originate from one sample sequenced in a study of shared clonotypes between healthy human individuals. Sequencing was performed with immunoSEQ multiplex PCR; in TCRdb, only in-frame clones are kept and a portion is missing. The sample records over a million clones, approximately 80% being singletons. Specimen: memory CD4+ T cells from PBMCs. Regarding subset: CD45RA-negative fraction. The source is a man between 18 and 35 years old in good health. Some clones in this sample may be carry-over from other donors' samples.

This chain connects TRBV2 to TRBJ1-1, with D perhaps matching TRBD1 (5 bases). Germline V gene lookup returns CDR1 SNHLY and CDR2 FYNNEI. The CDR3 is made up of 16 amino acids. The germline V and J ends were trimmed by 5 bases and 5 bases, with 21 bases remaining between them. In nucleotides, the CDR3 is TGTGCCAGCAGTTCCCGGACGGGACTCCCCGAGACTGAAGCTTTCTTT. This translates into CASSSRTGLPETEAFF.

The chain combines TRBV7-9 with TRBJ1-4; 7 nucleotides line up with TRBD1. Germline loops: CDR1 SEHNR, CDR2 FQNEAQ (reference sequence). The CDR3 is 17 amino acids. The V segment lost 5 bases and the J segment 0 bases; nucleotides outside the gene matches: 9. The CDR3 sequence is CASSILTGPATNEKLFF. The DNA for the CDR3 is TGTGCCAGCAGCATACTGACAGGGCCTGCAACTAATGAAAAACTGTTTTTT. Filled out from reference TRBV7-9 and TRBJ1-4, the complete variable domain reads DTGVSQNPRHKITKRGQNVTFRCDPISEHNRLYWYRQTLGQGPEFLTYFQNEAQLEKSRLLSDRFSAERPKGSFSTLEIQRTEQGDSAMYLCASSILTGPATNEKLFFGSGTQLSVL.

The J gene is TRBJ1-2, the V gene TRBV7-6; D is undetermined. The germline V gene has CDR1 SGHVS and CDR2 FNYEAQ. With 1 base removed from V and 2 bases from J, the gap between germline ends came to 8 bases. This CDR3 has 14 residues. Here the CDR3 DNA reads TGTGCCAGCAGCTTAGTGTTGGGAAACTATGGCTACACCTTC. This encodes CASSLVLGNYGYTF.

This clone was recorded a few times. J is TRBJ2-1 and V is TRBV20-1; no clear D gene. The CDR3 totals 11 residues. V was cut by 0 bases and J by 9 bases, with 6 bases left in between. Germline V lookup: CDR1 DFQATT, CDR2 SNEGSKA (reference sequence). This CDR3 reads CSAREDIEQFF. Written as DNA, the CDR3 is TGCAGTGCTAGAGAAGATATTGAGCAGTTCTTC.

V gene TRBV7-2 combines with J gene TRBJ2-7; no definite D call. V was pared by 2 bases and J by 6 bases, with 5 bases between. From germline, CDR1 is SGHTA and CDR2 FQGNSA. There are 11 residues in the CDR3. The CDR3 coding sequence is TGTGCCAGCAGCTTATCCCTCGAGCAGTACTTC. It is translated as CASSLSLEQYF.

This sequence joins TRBV30 and TRBJ2-5; the D call may be TRBD1 or TRBD2 (6 bases each). The germline gives CDR1 GTSNPN, CDR2 SVGIG (reference sequence). The CDR3 is 12 residues long. V lost 5 bases to trimming and J lost 9 bases, with 16 bases between them. This CDR3 is CAWGGGPGAQYF. CDR3 bases: TGTGCCTGGGGTGGGGGCCCGGGGGCCCAGTACTTC. Variable domain in full (rest from reference TRBV30 and TRBJ2-5): SQTIHQWPATLVQPVGSPLSLECTVEGTSNPNLYWYRQAAGRGLQLLFYSVGIGQISSEVPQNLSASRPQDRQFILSSKKLLLSDSGFYLCAWGGGPGAQYFGPGTRLLVL.

The V gene is TRBV11-2, the J gene TRBJ2-1, with no clear D. Trimming stripped 5 bases from V and 0 bases from J, with 11 bases between. Germline-derived CDR1 and CDR2 are SGHAT and FQNNGV. The CDR3 is 15 residues long. As DNA, the CDR3 is TGTGCCAGCAGCCATGGGCAGATCTCCTACAATGAGCAGTTCTTC. Amino acids: CASSHGQISYNEQFF.

CDR3 protein: CASRATATYEQYF. In nucleotides, the CDR3 is TGCGCCAGCAGGGCGACAGCAACCTACGAGCAGTACTTC. The V call is TRBV10-2, the J call TRBJ2-7; maybe TRBD1 (5 bases). CDR1 is WSHSY and CDR2 is SAAADI in the germline V gene. There are 13 residues in the CDR3. With 6 bases removed from V and 2 bases from J, the gap between germline ends came to 11 bases.

This clone was detected once. The rearrangement uses TRBV5-6 and TRBJ1-3; 7 positions agree with TRBD1. V was pared by 4 bases and J by 3 bases, with 7 bases of the junction left unmatched. CDR3 length equals 15 residues. The germline CDR1 and CDR2 sequences are SGHDT and YYEEEE. The CDR3: CASSLRGQIGNTIYF. As DNA, the CDR3 is TGTGCCAGCAGCCTTAGGGGGCAGATTGGAAACACCATATATTTT.

The chain links TRBV5-4 to TRBJ1-2; tentatively, D is TRBD1 (6 bases). This CDR3 region has 17 residues. In germline, CDR1 is SGHNT, CDR2 YYREEE (reference sequence). V was pared by 4 bases and J by 4 bases, with 23 bases between. CDR3 bases: TGTGCCAGCAGCCTAATGGGGGGCGCTCAGGGGCCCTATGGCTACACCTTC. The encoded protein is CASSLMGGAQGPYGYTF.

This clone was seen a handful of times. This chain links TRBV6-5 with TRBJ1-1; the D is unclear. Germline V CDR1 and CDR2: MNHEY, SVGAGI. The length of the CDR3 is 14 residues. V was pared by 6 bases and J by 1 base, with 12 bases between. The CDR3 loop is CASRGHGKNTEAFF. The CDR3 DNA follows: TGTGCCAGCAGGGGCCACGGAAAGAACACTGAAGCTTTCTTT.

This sequence joins TRBV15 and TRBJ2-7; 7 bases are a match to TRBD1. CDR3 length: 15 amino acids. Germline assignment: CDR1 LNHNV and CDR2 YYDKDF (reference sequence). V lost 3 bases, J lost 4 bases, and 9 bases stayed unmatched. CDR3 amino acids: CATSSDRDRGYEQYF. The CDR3 DNA reads as TGTGCCACCAGCAGCGACCGGGACAGAGGGTACGAGCAGTACTTC.

For this clone: Other nucleotide sequences from this sample produce the same CDR3. J is TRBJ2-1 and V is TRBV7-3, with D possibly matching TRBD2 (6 bases). CDR1 SGHTA and CDR2 FQGTGA come from the germline V gene. The CDR3 spans 15 residues. The germline V and J ends were trimmed by 3 bases and 0 bases, with 9 bases remaining between them. The CDR3, as DNA: TGTGCCAGCAGCTTTAGCGGAAGCTCCTACAATGAGCAGTTCTTC. The encoded protein is CASSFSGSSYNEQFF.